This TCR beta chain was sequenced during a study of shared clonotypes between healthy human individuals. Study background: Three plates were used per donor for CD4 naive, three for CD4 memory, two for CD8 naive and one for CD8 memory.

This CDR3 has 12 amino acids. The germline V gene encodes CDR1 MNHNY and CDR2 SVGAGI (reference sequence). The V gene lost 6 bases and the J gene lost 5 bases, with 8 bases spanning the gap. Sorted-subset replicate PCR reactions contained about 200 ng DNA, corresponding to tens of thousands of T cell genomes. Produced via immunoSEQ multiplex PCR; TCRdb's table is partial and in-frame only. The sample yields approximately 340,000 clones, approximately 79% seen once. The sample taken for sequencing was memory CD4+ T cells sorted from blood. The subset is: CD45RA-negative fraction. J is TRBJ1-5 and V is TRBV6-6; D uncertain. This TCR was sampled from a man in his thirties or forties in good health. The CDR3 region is CASSPSHQPQHF. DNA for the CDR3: TGTGCCAGCAGCCCTTCCCATCAGCCCCAGCATTTT.